Sequencing of this T cell receptor beta chain was carried out in a study of regulatory T cells in long-lasting Graves disease. This clonotype showed up just once. A read error is possible here, since a much larger clone lies one base away. Trimming stripped 4 bases from V and 10 bases from J, with 8 bases between. CDR3 length equals 10 residues. The germline V gene encodes CDR1 SQVTM and CDR2 ANQGSEA. Sequencing libraries for TCR beta were prepared with iRepertoire HTBI primers and Arm-PCR of CDR3 regions. TCRdb passed the multiplex PCR reads through MiXCR, listing each CDR3 protein once. The table lists about 540,000 distinct CDR3 sequences, roughly 14% of them singletons. Time point defined: newly diagnosed GD, antithyroid drugs for less than 3 months. Following extraction of RNA from PBMCs, that RNA was used to make the TCR library. The sample also formed part of further work on T cells in Graves' hyperthyroidism and ophthalmopathy.

This clonotype was sampled from a man aged 25 to 40 with Graves disease. The starting material was peripheral blood mononuclear cells (PBMCs), obtained at new diagnosis, from a patient treated with antithyroid drugs. V is TRBV29-1 and J is TRBJ2-1; maybe TRBD2 (5 bases). CDR3 region: CSVASYEQFF. In DNA, the CDR3 is TGCAGCGTTGCTAGCTACGAGCAGTTCTTC.